This entry is about one T cell receptor beta chain. The data are from a study of blood T cell repertoires in COVID-19. As for the study in general: COVID-19 samples collected from the United States, Italy and Spain covered acute and convalescent phases.

Trimming cost V 5 bases and J 8 bases, with 12 bases left between them. Germline loops: CDR1 LNHDA, CDR2 SQIVND (reference sequence). The length of the CDR3 is 12 residues. Authors' processing steps: Researchers report that nucleated cell counts were estimated from reference gene primer amplification. TCRdb's table, derived via immunoSEQ multiplex PCR, lists solely in-frame clones and lacks some. The DNA was the basis for D and trimming; V, J and clone size are from that table. The top ten clones hold 10% of a sample with almost 65,000 clones, 70% to 90% of them seen once. Cohort 3 recovery required two negative PCRs, clearance, or symptom resolution.

The chain uses TRBV19 and TRBJ1-2, with D uncertain. Input material: PBMCs or T cells enriched from blood (not recorded which). This clonotype originated in a woman between 40 and 55 years old who had recovered from COVID-19. This chain's CDR3 is CASSFTAEGYTF. In DNA form, the CDR3 reads TGTGCCAGTAGTTTTACAGCGGAAGGCTACACCTTC.